What follows are 8 T cell receptor beta chains derived from one specimen sequenced in a study of blood T cells in healthy people across ages. The use of a sample-barcoded 5' primer and a J-beta primer mix characterized a second PCR of roughly 6 to 11 cycles. TCRdb passed the 5' RACE reads through MiXCR, listing each CDR3 protein once. The repertoire consists of under 2 million distinct CDR3 sequences, with about 32% occurring once and the leading ten covering around 11%. Sequencing was carried out using blood. These receptors were obtained from a woman aged 25 to 39 in good health.

This clonotype has at least ten counts. The chain couples TRBV4-1 to TRBJ2-5; TRBD1 agrees at 9 bases. Germline trimming cut 0 bases from V and 5 bases from J; bases unmatched to any gene: 7. In germline, CDR1 is MGHRA, CDR2 YSYEKL. The CDR3 loop spans 16 amino acids. The CDR3: CASSQEPGQGSETQYF. The CDR3 nucleotides read TGCGCCAGCAGCCAAGAACCGGGACAGGGCTCCGAGACCCAGTACTTC.

The chain is built from TRBV27 and TRBJ2-5; maybe TRBD2 (7 bases). The CDR3 has 15 residues. Between the trimmed V and J ends, which lost 7 bases and 4 bases, there was a span of 19 bases. Germline V gene data show CDR1 as MNHEY and CDR2 as SMNVEV (reference sequence). The DNA of the CDR3 is TGTGCCAGCACTCCGAGTGGGGGGGCCGGAGAGACCCAGTACTTC. It yields the protein CASTPSGGAGETQYF.

This clonotype was recorded a few times. The chain combines TRBV3-1 with TRBJ2-6, with no clear D. The CDR3 contains 15 residues. V lost 4 bases and J lost 0, with 7 bases in between. CDR1 LGHDT and CDR2 YNNKEL come from the germline V gene (reference sequence). CDR3 protein: CASSRPYSGANVLTF. CDR3 in DNA: TGTGCCAGCAGCCGCCCGTACTCTGGGGCCAACGTCCTGACTTTC. The complete variable domain, with remaining parts taken from reference TRBV3-1 and TRBJ2-6, reads DTAVSQTPKYLVTQMGNDKSIKCEQNLGHDTMYWYKQDSKKFLKIMFSYNNKELIINETVPNRFSPKSPDKAHLNLHINSLELGDSAVYFCASSRPYSGANVLTFGAGSRLTVL.

V usage is TRBV10-2 and J usage is TRBJ2-5, with 8 bases fitting TRBD2. Per the germline V gene, CDR1 is WSHSY and CDR2 is SAAADI. The CDR3 extends over 14 amino acids. V trimming: 3 bases; J trimming: 4 bases; junction bases outside the gene matches: 4. The CDR3 coding sequence is TGCGCCAGCAGTGAACGACTAGCGTTAGAGACCCAGTACTTC. Its translation is CASSERLALETQYF.

This sequence joins TRBV3-1 and TRBJ2-6; 7 nucleotides line up with TRBD1. V dropped 2 bases and J dropped 0; count of bases not matched to a gene: 7. CDR1 and CDR2 (germline): LGHDT, YNNKEL (reference sequence). This CDR3 has 18 residues. CDR3 loop: CASSQLQGRHSGANVLTF. The CDR3, as DNA: TGTGCCAGCAGCCAATTACAGGGGCGTCACTCTGGGGCCAACGTCCTGACTTTC.

J is TRBJ2-3 and V is TRBV2; 10 bases are shared with TRBD2. The germline V gene encodes CDR1 SNHLY and CDR2 FYNNEI. CDR3 length equals 14 residues. The ends lost 4 bases at V and 9 bases at J; junction bases unmatched: 7. The CDR3 sequence: CASSASGRGTTQYF. The DNA of the CDR3 is TGTGCCAGCAGTGCGAGCGGGAGGGGCACAACGCAGTATTTT.

Concerning this clonotype itself: A read error is possible here, since a much larger clone lies one base away. This sequence joins TRBV10-3 and TRBJ2-3; 8 positions agree with TRBD1. Germline CDR1 is ENHRY and CDR2 is SYGVKD. This CDR3 has 17 residues. CDR3 DNA sequence: TGTACCATCAGTGTTGACCAGGGGGCTACAGTTACAGATACGCAGTATTTT. It is translated as CTISVDQGATVTDTQYF.

This clonotype has only a few counts. The chain recombines TRBV7-2 with TRBJ1-4; tentatively, D is TRBD1 (5 bases). This CDR3 spans 14 amino acids. V was trimmed by 7 bases and J by 8 bases, leaving 17 bases between them. Germline loops: CDR1 SGHTA, CDR2 FQGNSA. Written as DNA, the CDR3 is TGTGCCAGCACCCTAGTGGGGGTAGGGGAAAAACTGTTTTTT. It yields the protein CASTLVGVGEKLFF.